Given below is one T cell receptor (beta chain) in context. Which antigen it targets is not known. Base quality data are lacking; no much larger clone is found one base away. The sample belongs to a study of brain metastases from non-small cell lung cancer (dated by TCRdb to the late 2010s). Context from the whole study: In non-small-cell lung cancer patients, the researchers characterized the immune microenvironment of brain metastases and primary tumors that had been resected as matched pairs.

Library preparation employed the immunoSEQ multiplex PCR assay. T-cell receptor beta chain repertoire sequencing was performed alongside a 770-gene immune expression panel. This is the immuneACCESS table as TCRdb keeps it, with only in-frame sequences that have V and J called. A part of the clones is gone; compared with another copy, unresolved V genes explain less than half, and the rest is unexplained. The sample profile shows 2,000 to 2,500 clones; more than 70% of them were found once. The ten largest clones add up to roughly a sixth of the sample. A total of 39 patients with non-small-cell lung cancer that had been surgically resected, each with specimens from both a primary tumor and a brain metastasis, made up the cohort. Taken from the germline V gene, the CDR1 and CDR2 loops are MRHNA and SNTAGT. The germline ends are 17 bases apart after V is trimmed by 2 bases and J by 6 bases. Spanning cysteine to phenylalanine, the CDR3 consists of 16 amino acids. Only the CDR3 part of the read is kept: 48 bases, read in frame from the first base.

The sample comprised tumor-adjacent normal tissue. The chain employs TRBV6-4 and TRBJ2-1, with TRBD1 tentatively as D gene (5 bases match). The source is a donor at least 40 years old with non-small cell lung cancer. The CDR3 has the sequence CASSDDSFQPGNEQFF. The DNA sequence reads TGTGCCAGCAGTGACGACAGCTTCCAGCCTGGCAATGAGCAGTTCTTC.